These 5 T cell receptor beta chains were sequenced from one sample in a study of cytomegalovirus exposure and HLA in healthy donors. PCR used 60 Vbeta primers and 13 Jbeta primers. Only in-frame clones appear in the TCRdb table, and some are missing; sequencing was by immunoSEQ multiplex PCR. Here the sample spans 130,000 to 150,000 clones, 78% being singletons. Sequencing was done on a sample of PBMCs. All receptors come from a man aged 40-49 years in good health and CMV-seropositive.

The rearrangement uses TRBV7-2 and TRBJ2-7; 12 bases match TRBD2. This CDR3 spans 17 amino acids. V was pared by 0 bases and J by 2 bases, with 5 bases of the junction left unmatched. CDR1 is SGHTA, CDR2 FQGNSA, per germline. The CDR3 DNA reads as TGTGCCAGCAGCTTAGCAACCCGGACTAGCGGGGCCTACGAGCAGTACTTC. Its protein is CASSLATRTSGAYEQYF.

The gene calls are TRBV7-8 and TRBJ2-1, with a possible D match to TRBD2 (6 bases). Between the trimmed V and J ends, which lost 4 bases and 9 bases, there was a span of 13 bases. CDR1 is SGHVS and CDR2 is FQNEAQ in the germline V gene. The CDR3 consists of 13 residues. CDR3 in amino acids: CASSYHMGGEQFF. CDR3 bases: TGTGCCAGCAGCTATCATATGGGGGGTGAGCAGTTCTTC.

The chain couples TRBV27 to TRBJ2-2, with a weak D call TRBD2 (6 bases). Looked up from germline, CDR1 is MNHEY and CDR2 is SMNVEV (reference sequence). This CDR3 region has 18 residues. Trimming pared 6 bases from V and 2 bases from J, leaving 22 bases between. The CDR3 sequence: CASSFRFSGYLNTGELFF. The CDR3 DNA is TGTGCCAGCAGCTTCCGGTTTAGCGGATACCTAAACACCGGGGAGCTGTTTTTT.

The rearrangement uses TRBV30 and TRBJ1-2; maybe TRBD1 (5 bases). Germline V CDR1 and CDR2: GTSNPN, SVGIG (reference sequence). Trimming shortened V by 3 bases and J by 2 bases, and 10 bases separated the two germline ends. This CDR3 has 13 residues. The CDR3 region is CAWRVPGNYGYTF. CDR3 in DNA: TGTGCCTGGAGAGTACCAGGGAACTATGGCTACACCTTC.

This chain links TRBV30 with TRBJ2-3, with 10 bases that match TRBD2. J was trimmed by 2 bases and V by 0 bases; bases with no gene match: 5. The CDR3 is 16 residues long. Per the germline V gene, CDR1 is GTSNPN and CDR2 is SVGIG (reference sequence). This CDR3 reads CAWSVLAGVSTDTQYF. The CDR3 DNA sequence: TGTGCCTGGAGTGTCCTAGCGGGGGTTTCCACAGATACGCAGTATTTT. Supplemented by reference TRBV30 and TRBJ2-3, the full variable domain reads SQTIHQWPATLVQPVGSPLSLECTVEGTSNPNLYWYRQAAGRGLQLLFYSVGIGQISSEVPQNLSASRPQDRQFILSSKKLLLSDSGFYLCAWSVLAGVSTDTQYFGPGTRLTVL.